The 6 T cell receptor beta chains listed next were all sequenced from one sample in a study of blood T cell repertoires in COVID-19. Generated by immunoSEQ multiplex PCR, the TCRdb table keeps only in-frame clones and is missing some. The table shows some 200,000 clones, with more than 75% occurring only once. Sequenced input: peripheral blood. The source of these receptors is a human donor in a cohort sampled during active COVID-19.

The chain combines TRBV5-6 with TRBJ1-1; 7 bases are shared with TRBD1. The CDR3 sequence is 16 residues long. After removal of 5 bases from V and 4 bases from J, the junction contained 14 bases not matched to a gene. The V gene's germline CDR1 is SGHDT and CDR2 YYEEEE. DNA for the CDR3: TGTGCCAGCAGTCCCCTCGGGCAGGGGGTCTTCACTGAAGCTTTCTTT. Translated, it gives CASSPLGQGVFTEAFF.

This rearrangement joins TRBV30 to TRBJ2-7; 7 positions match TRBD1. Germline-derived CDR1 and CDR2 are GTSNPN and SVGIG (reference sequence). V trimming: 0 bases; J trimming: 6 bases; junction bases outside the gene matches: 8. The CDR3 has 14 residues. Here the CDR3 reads CAWSVDRAWVEQYF. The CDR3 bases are TGTGCCTGGAGTGTTGACAGGGCCTGGGTCGAGCAGTACTTC.

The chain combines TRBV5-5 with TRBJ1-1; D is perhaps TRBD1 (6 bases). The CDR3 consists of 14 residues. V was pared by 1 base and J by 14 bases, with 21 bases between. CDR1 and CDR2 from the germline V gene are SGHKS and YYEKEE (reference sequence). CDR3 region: CASSLPAQGPRGFF. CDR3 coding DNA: TGTGCCAGCAGCTTGCCCGCTCAAGGGCCAAGGGGGTTCTTT. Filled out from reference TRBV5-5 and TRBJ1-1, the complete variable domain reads DAGVTQSPTHLIKTRGQQVTLRCSPISGHKSVSWYQQVLGQGPQFIFQYYEKEERGRGNFPDRFSARQFPNYSSELNVNALLLGDSALYLCASSLPAQGPRGFFGQGTRLTVV.

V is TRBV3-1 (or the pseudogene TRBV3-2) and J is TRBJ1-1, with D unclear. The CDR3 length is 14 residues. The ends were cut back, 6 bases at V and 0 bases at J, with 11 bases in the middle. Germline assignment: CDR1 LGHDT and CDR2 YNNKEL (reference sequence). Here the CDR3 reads CASRRAGLNTEAFF. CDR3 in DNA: TGTGCCAGCAGGAGGGCTGGGTTGAACACTGAAGCTTTCTTT.

DNA of the CDR3: TGCGCCAGCAGTCGGGGACAGGAGTACGAGCAGTACTTC. Its protein is CASSRGQEYEQYF. The chain carries TRBV23-1 and TRBJ2-7, with TRBD1 matching 8 bases. TRBV23-1 is filed as an ORF, its function uncertain. CDR3 size: 13 residues. V lost 4 bases and J lost 4; bases outside the gene matches: 3.

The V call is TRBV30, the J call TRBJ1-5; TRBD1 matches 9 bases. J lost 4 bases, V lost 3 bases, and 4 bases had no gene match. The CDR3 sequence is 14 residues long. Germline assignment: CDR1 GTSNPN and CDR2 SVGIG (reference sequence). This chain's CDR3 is CAWSPGQGNQPQHF. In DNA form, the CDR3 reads TGTGCCTGGAGCCCGGGACAGGGTAATCAGCCCCAGCATTTT.